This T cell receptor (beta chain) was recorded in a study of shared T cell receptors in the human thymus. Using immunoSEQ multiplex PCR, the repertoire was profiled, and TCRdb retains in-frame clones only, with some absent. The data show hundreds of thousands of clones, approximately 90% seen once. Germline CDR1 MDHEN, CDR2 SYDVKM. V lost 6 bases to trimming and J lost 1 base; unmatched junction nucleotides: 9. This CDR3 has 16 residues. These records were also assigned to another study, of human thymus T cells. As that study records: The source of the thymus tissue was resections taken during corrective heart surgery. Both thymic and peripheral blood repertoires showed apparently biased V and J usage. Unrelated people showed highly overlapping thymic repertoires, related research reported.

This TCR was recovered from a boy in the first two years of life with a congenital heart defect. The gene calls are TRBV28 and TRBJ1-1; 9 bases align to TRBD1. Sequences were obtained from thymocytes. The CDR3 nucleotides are TGTGCCAGCAGCACCATTGGACAGGGGAGGAACACTGAAGCTTTCTTT. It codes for CASSTIGQGRNTEAFF.